The rows below give T cell receptor beta chains drawn from one sample of a study of blood T cell repertoires in COVID-19. Sequenced by immunoSEQ multiplex PCR; TCRdb stores in-frame clones only, minus some. The data show 120,000 to 150,000 clones, over 80% seen once. The sequenced material came from peripheral blood. These receptors were collected from a woman older than 75 with acute or convalescent COVID-19. Both conserved end residues are part of each CDR3. The order of the fields is clone size, V gene, J gene, CDR3 length, D gene, CDR3 DNA, CDR3 protein. The D gene is left open where the match is weak. Only some rows state a clone size, as once, few, many or a class for expanded clones.

.	TRBV2	TRBJ2-2	16	TRBD1	TGTGCCAGCAGCGACAGGGACGTCAAAGGCACCGGGGAGCTGTTTTTT	CASSDRDVKGTGELFF
.	TRBV4-2	TRBJ2-5	16	TRBD2	TGTGCCAGCAGCCGTACTAGCGGGGGGCCGGGGGAGACCCAGTACTTC	CASSRTSGGPGETQYF
.	TRBV11-2	TRBJ1-4	14	TRBD1	TGTGCCAGCAGCTCAGGGGGCCCGGGGGGAAAACTGTTTTTT	CASSSGGPGGKLFF
.	TRBV3-1/TRBV3-2	TRBJ1-2	14	.	TGTGCCAGCAGCCAAGGGGGGCAGAGGTATGGCTACACCTTC	CASSQGGQRYGYTF
once	TRBV18	TRBJ2-3	14	.	TGTGCCAGCTCACCTGCGACTAGCACAGATACGCAGTATTTT	CASSPATSTDTQYF
.	TRBV4-1	TRBJ1-4	15	.	TGCGCCAGCAGCCCCCGACCAGCGGCGAATGAAAAACTGTTTTTT	CASSPRPAANEKLFF
few	TRBV4-3	TRBJ1-2	15	TRBD1	TGCGCCAGCAGCCAGATCCGGGACAGGAACTATGGCTACACCTTC	CASSQIRDRNYGYTF
once	TRBV2	TRBJ1-5	14	.	TGTGCCAGCAGTGAACAGGTAGCGCGAGCGCCCCAGCATTTT	CASSEQVARAPQHF
.	TRBV7-9	TRBJ2-6	14	.	TGTGCCAGCAGACAGGACTCTGGGGCCAACGTCCTGACTTTC	CASRQDSGANVLTF
.	TRBV18	TRBJ2-5	14	TRBD1	TGTGCCAGCTCACGCCAGGGGGTGGCGGAGACCCAGTACTTC	CASSRQGVAETQYF
.	TRBV18	TRBJ2-1	18	TRBD1	TGTGCCAGCTCACAATTATACACCGGGACAGGGACCTACAATGAGCAGTTCTTC	CASSQLYTGTGTYNEQFF
.	TRBV28	TRBJ1-1	12	.	TGTGCCAGCAGCTCACTTTACGTTAAAGCTTTCTTT	CASSSLYVKAFF
once	TRBV5-4	TRBJ1-1	13	.	TGTGCCAGCAGCTTTGATCCGGGGGTTGAAGCTTTCTTT	CASSFDPGVEAFF
.	TRBV7-9	TRBJ1-2	15	TRBD1	TGTGCCATTCCCCGGACAGGGGCCACCGTCTATGGCTACACCTTC	CAIPRTGATVYGYTF
.	TRBV5-1	TRBJ2-2	16	TRBD1	TGCGCCAGCAGCGCCAACAGGGGGCCGAGCACCGGGGAGCTGTTTTTT	CASSANRGPSTGELFF
.	TRBV5-1	TRBJ2-3	13	TRBD1	TGCGCCAGCAGCAGTCAGGGGGCAGATACGCAGTATTTT	CASSSQGADTQYF
.	TRBV2	TRBJ2-2	14	TRBD1	TGTGCCAGCAAACAGGGGGCCATCACCGGGGAGCTGTTTTTT	CASKQGAITGELFF
.	TRBV9	TRBJ2-3	17	TRBD1	TGTGCCAGCAGCGTAAGCGCCGGGGGACAGGCCCAGGATACGCAGTATTTT	CASSVSAGGQAQDTQYF
.	TRBV7-2	TRBJ2-2	14	.	TGTGCCAGCAACTACCGGTCGGGCACCGGGGAGCTGTTTTTT	CASNYRSGTGELFF
.	TRBV25-1	TRBJ2-5	15	TRBD1	TGTGCCAGCAGTGAAGCAGGGGGAGTTGTGGGGACCCAGTACTTC	CASSEAGGVVGTQYF
.	TRBV18	TRBJ1-2	15	TRBD1	TGTGCCAGCTCCCACACGGGACAGGGAGTTTATGGCTACACCTTC	CASSHTGQGVYGYTF
.	TRBV7-9	TRBJ1-2	14	.	TGTGCCAGCAGCCTAGAACGGGGAATCGATGGCTACACCTTC	CASSLERGIDGYTF
.	TRBV5-1	TRBJ2-3	15	TRBD1	TGCGCCAGCAGCTCCGGCGACAGGGGCACAGATACGCAGTATTTT	CASSSGDRGTDTQYF
.	TRBV5-5	TRBJ1-4	14	TRBD1	TGTGCCAGCAACTTGGGACAGCCTAATGAAAAACTGTTTTTT	CASNLGQPNEKLFF
.	TRBV6-5	TRBJ1-6	16	.	TGTGCCAGCAGTTACGACAGCGGGGCGTTTAATTCACCCCTCCACTTT	CASSYDSGAFNSPLHF
once	TRBV7-2	TRBJ2-7	12	.	TGTGCCAGCAGCTACAGGTCCTACGAGCAGTACTTC	CASSYRSYEQYF
.	TRBV19	TRBJ1-1	14	TRBD1	TGTGCCAGTAGTTTCGACAGGGGGAACACTGAAGCTTTCTTT	CASSFDRGNTEAFF
.	TRBV7-6	TRBJ1-3	15	.	TGTGCCAGCAGCTCCCAGGTTGGCGATCGAAACACCATATATTTT	CASSSQVGDRNTIYF
.	TRBV11-1	TRBJ1-1	14	.	TGTGCCAGCAGCTTAAGGGGCCTGAACACTGAAGCTTTCTTT	CASSLRGLNTEAFF
.	TRBV3-1/TRBV3-2	TRBJ1-2	14	.	TGTGCCAGCAGCCCTCAGGGGACGGGGCGAGGCTACACCTTC	CASSPQGTGRGYTF
once	TRBV7-3	TRBJ2-7	15	.	TGTGCCAGCAGCTCGTCGGGTGGAAGGGGAATGGAGCAGTACTTC	CASSSSGGRGMEQYF
.	TRBV18	TRBJ1-2	15	.	TGTGCCAGCTCACCGTACACTACTAGCGACTATGGCTACACCTTC	CASSPYTTSDYGYTF
.	TRBV30	TRBJ2-5	13	TRBD1	TGTGCCTGGGGCTCGGGACAGCAAGAGACCCAGTACTTC	CAWGSGQQETQYF
few	TRBV5-1	TRBJ2-5	15	TRBD1	TGCGCCAGCAGCTTCGGGACAGGGATCTTGGAGACCCAGTACTTC	CASSFGTGILETQYF
.	TRBV6-5	TRBJ2-7	14	.	TGTGCCAGCAGAGGGGGGGGCCGCTCCTACGAGCAGTACTTC	CASRGGGRSYEQYF
.	TRBV5-1	TRBJ1-1	13	.	TGCGCCAGCAGCTCTGGACAGAACACTGAAGCTTTCTTT	CASSSGQNTEAFF
.	TRBV6-5	TRBJ1-2	15	.	TGTGCCAGCAGTATGGAGGGCCGCATCCACTATGGCTACACCTTC	CASSMEGRIHYGYTF
.	TRBV7-8	TRBJ2-5	14	.	TGTGCCAGCAGCTTGTATCAGGGCCAAGAGACCCAGTACTTC	CASSLYQGQETQYF
.	TRBV6-5	TRBJ2-3	15	TRBD1	TGTGCCAGCAGTACTAGGGGGCCCGCCACAGATACGCAGTATTTT	CASSTRGPATDTQYF
once	TRBV5-4	TRBJ1-4	12	TRBD1	TGTGCCAGCAGCCCGGACAGGGTGGGACTGTTTTTT	CASSPDRVGLFF
.	TRBV2	TRBJ2-1	13	TRBD2	TGTGCCAGCAGTGCGTCCGGGGGGGGTGAGCAGTTCTTC	CASSASGGGEQFF
.	TRBV6-1	TRBJ2-7	12	.	TGTGCCAGCAGTGACCAGGGTAGCGAGCAGTACTTC	CASSDQGSEQYF
.	TRBV20-1	TRBJ1-3	14	TRBD1	TGCAGTGCTAGTCACAGGGGTCATAGAAACACCATATATTTT	CSASHRGHRNTIYF
.	TRBV4-2	TRBJ1-5	14	.	TGTGCCAGCAGCCAAGATCAGGGTGGTCAGCCCCAGCATTTT	CASSQDQGGQPQHF
.	TRBV10-3	TRBJ2-1	15	.	TGTGCCATCAGTGACCCCGCAGGGGTACGGAATGAGCAGTTCTTC	CAISDPAGVRNEQFF
.	TRBV5-1	TRBJ2-3	17	.	TGCGCCAGCAGCTTGGGAAGTAGCGGATTAAGCACAGATACGCAGTATTTT	CASSLGSSGLSTDTQYF
.	TRBV5-1	TRBJ2-1	14	.	TGCGCCAGCAGCTTAATAGGGGTCAACAATGAGCAGTTCTTC	CASSLIGVNNEQFF
.	TRBV15	TRBJ1-1	16	TRBD1	TGTGCCACCAGCAGAGGACAGGGACAGGGAAACACTGAAGCTTTCTTT	CATSRGQGQGNTEAFF
few	TRBV19	TRBJ1-2	17	.	TGTGCCAGTAGTCCTATATTTCAACAGGGTTTCACCTATGGCTACACCTTC	CASSPIFQQGFTYGYTF
.	TRBV11-2	TRBJ1-3	17	TRBD1	TGTGCCAGCAGCTCTTTCCGGGACAGGGACCCTGGAAACACCATATATTTT	CASSSFRDRDPGNTIYF
.	TRBV6-6	TRBJ1-2	12	TRBD1	TGTGCCAGCAGTAGACAGGGGGATGGCTACACCTTC	CASSRQGDGYTF
.	TRBV2	TRBJ1-1	13	.	TGTGCCAGCAGTGAAGTCAGGGTGTCTGAAGCTTTCTTT	CASSEVRVSEAFF
once	TRBV6-5	TRBJ2-1	15	TRBD1	TGTGCCAGCAGTCCAATGACAGGGCCCTACAATGAGCAGTTCTTC	CASSPMTGPYNEQFF